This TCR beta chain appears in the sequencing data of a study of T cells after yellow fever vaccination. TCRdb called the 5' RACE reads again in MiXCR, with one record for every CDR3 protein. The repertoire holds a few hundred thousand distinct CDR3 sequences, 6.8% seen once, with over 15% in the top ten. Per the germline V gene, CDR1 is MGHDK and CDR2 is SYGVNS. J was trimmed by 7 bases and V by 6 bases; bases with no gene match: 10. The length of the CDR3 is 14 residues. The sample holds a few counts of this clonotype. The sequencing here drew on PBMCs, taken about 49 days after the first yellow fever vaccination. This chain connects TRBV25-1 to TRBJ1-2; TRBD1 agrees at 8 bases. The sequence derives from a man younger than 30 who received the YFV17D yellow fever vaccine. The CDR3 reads CASSAGTGRSGYTF. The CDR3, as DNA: TGTGCCAGCAGCGCCGGGACAGGCCGGAGTGGCTACACCTTC.